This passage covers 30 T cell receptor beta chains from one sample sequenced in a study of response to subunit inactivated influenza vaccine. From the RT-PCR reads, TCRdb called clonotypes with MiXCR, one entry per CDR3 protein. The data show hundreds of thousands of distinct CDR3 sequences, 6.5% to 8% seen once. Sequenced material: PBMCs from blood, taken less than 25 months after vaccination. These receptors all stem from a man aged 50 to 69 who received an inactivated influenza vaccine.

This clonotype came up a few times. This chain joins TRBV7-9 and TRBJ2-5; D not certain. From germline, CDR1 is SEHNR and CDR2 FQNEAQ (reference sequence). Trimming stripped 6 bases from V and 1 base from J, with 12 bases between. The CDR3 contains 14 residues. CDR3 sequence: CASSSDWFQETQYF. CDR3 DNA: TGTGCCAGCAGTTCCGACTGGTTCCAAGAGACCCAGTACTTC.

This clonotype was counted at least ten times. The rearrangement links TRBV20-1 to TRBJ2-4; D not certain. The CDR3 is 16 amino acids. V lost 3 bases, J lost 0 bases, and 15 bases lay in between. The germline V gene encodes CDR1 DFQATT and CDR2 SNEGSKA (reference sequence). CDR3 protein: CSASITSVGAKNIQYF. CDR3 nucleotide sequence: TGCAGTGCTAGTATAACGAGCGTAGGAGCCAAAAACATTCAGTACTTC.

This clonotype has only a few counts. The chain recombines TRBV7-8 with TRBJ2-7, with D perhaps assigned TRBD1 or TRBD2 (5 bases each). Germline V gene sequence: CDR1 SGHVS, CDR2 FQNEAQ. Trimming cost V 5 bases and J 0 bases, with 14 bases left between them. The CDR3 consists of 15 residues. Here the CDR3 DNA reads TGTGCCAGCAGCATTAGGGGAGAGTCCTCCTACGAGCAGTACTTC. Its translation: CASSIRGESSYEQYF.

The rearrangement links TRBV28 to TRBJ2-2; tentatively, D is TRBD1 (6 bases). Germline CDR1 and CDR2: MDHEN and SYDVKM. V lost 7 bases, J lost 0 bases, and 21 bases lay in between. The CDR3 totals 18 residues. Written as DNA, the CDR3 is TGTGCCAGCACCCGAACCCCGGGACAAACTGCGAACACCGGGGAGCTGTTTTTT. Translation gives CASTRTPGQTANTGELFF.

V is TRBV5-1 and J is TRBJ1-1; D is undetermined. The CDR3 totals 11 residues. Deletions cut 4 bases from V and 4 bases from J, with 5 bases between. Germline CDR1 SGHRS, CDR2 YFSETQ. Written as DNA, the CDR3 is TGCGCCAGCAGCACTACCACTGAAGCTTTCTTT. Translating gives CASSTTTEAFF.

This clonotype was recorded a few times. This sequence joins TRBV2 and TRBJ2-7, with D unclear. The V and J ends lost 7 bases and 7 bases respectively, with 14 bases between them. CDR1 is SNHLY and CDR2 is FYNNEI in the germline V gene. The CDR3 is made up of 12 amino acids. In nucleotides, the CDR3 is TGTGCCAGCACCCAAAAAAGGGCGGAGCAGTACTTC. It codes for CASTQKRAEQYF.

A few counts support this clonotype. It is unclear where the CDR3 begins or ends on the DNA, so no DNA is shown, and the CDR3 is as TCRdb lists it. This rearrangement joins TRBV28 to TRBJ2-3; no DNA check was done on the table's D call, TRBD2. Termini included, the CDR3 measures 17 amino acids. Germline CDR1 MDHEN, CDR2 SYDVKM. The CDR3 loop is CASSSSRGEAGTDTQYF.

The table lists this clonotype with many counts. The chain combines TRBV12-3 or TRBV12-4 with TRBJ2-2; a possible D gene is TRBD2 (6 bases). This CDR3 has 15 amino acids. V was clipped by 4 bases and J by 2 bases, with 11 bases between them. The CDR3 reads CASSSSAFNTGELFF. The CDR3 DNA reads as TGTGCCAGCAGTTCTAGCGCCTTCAACACCGGGGAGCTGTTTTTT.

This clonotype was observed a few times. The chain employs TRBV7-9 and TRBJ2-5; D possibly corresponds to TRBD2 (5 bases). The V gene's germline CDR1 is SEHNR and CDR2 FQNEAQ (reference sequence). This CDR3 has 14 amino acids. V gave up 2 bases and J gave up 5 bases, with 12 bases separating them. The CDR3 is CASSLNSGGETQYF. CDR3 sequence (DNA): TGTGCCAGCAGCTTAAATTCCGGCGGGGAGACCCAGTACTTC.

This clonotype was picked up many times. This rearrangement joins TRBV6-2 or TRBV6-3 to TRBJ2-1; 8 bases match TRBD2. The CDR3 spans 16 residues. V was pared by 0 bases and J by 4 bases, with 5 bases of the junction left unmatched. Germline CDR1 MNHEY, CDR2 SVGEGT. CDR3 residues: CASSYSPAGGYNEQFF. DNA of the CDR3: TGTGCCAGCAGTTACTCGCCGGCGGGGGGTTACAATGAGCAGTTCTTC.

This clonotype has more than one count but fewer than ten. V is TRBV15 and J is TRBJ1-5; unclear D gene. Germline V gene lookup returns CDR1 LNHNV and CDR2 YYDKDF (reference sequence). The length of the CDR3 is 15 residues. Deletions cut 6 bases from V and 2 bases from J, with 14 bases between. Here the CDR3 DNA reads TGTGCCACCAGGGATTGGGTAAGCGGCAATCAGCCCCAGCATTTT. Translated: CATRDWVSGNQPQHF. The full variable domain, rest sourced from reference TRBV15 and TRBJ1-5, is DAMVIQNPRYQVTQFGKPVTLSCSQTLNHNVMYWYQQKSSQAPKLLFHYYDKDFNNEADTPDNFQSRRPNTSFCFLDIRSPGLGDTAMYLCATRDWVSGNQPQHFGDGTRLSIL.

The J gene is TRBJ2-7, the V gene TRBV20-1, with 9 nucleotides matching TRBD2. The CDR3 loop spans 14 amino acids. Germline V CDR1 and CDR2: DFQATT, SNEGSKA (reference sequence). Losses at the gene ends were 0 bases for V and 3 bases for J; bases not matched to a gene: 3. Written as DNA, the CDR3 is TGCAGTGCTAGAGAACTAGCGGGTTACTACGAGCAGTACTTC. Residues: CSARELAGYYEQYF.

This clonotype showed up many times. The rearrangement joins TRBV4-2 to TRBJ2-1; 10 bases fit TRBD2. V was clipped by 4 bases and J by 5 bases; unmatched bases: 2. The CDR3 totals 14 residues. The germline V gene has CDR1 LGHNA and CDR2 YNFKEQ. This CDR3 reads CASSLSGGDNEQFF. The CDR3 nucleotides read TGTGCCAGCAGCCTGAGCGGGGGGGACAATGAGCAGTTCTTC.

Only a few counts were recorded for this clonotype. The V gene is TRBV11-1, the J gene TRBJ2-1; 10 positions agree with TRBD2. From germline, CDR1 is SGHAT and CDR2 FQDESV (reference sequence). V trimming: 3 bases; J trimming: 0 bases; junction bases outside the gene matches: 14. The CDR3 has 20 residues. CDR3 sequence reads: CASSFLTGLSGRVSYNEQFF. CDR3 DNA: TGTGCCAGCAGCTTCTTAACGGGGTTAAGCGGGAGGGTCTCCTACAATGAGCAGTTCTTC. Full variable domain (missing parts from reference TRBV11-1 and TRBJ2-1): EAEVAQSPRYKITEKSQAVAFWCDPISGHATLYWYRQILGQGPELLVQFQDESVVDDSQLPKDRFSAERLKGVDSTLKIQPAELGDSAMYLCASSFLTGLSGRVSYNEQFFGPGTRLTVL.

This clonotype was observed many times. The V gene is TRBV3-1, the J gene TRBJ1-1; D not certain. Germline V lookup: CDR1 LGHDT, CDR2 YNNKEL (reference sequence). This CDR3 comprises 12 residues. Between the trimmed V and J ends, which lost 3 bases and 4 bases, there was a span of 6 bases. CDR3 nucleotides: TGTGCCAGCAGCCACGGCCTCACTGAAGCTTTCTTT. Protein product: CASSHGLTEAFF.

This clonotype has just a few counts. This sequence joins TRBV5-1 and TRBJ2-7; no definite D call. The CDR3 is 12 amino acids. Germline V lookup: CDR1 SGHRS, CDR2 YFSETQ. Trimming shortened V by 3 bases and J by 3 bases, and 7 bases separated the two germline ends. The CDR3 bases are TGCGCCAGCAGCTCCAGATACTACGAGCAGTACTTC. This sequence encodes CASSSRYYEQYF.

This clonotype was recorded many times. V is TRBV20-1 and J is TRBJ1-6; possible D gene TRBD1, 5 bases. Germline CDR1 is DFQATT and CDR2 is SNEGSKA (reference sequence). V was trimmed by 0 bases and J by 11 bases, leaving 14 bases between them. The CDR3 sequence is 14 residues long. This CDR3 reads CSARDPRGGAPLHF. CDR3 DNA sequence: TGCAGTGCTAGAGACCCTCGGGGGGGAGCACCCCTCCACTTT.

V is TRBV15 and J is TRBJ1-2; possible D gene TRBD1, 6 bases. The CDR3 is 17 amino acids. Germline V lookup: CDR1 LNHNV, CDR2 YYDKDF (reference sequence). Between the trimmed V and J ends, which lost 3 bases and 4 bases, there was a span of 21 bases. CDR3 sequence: CATSREGTRGRGYGYTF. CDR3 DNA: TGTGCCACCAGCAGGGAAGGAACCAGGGGCCGCGGCTATGGCTACACCTTC.

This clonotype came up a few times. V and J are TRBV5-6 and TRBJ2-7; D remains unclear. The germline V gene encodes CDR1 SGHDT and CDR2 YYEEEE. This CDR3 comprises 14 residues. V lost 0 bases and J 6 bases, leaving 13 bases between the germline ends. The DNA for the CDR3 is TGTGCCAGCAGCTTGGTGGTCGCGAGAGGCGAGCAGTACTTC. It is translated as CASSLVVARGEQYF.

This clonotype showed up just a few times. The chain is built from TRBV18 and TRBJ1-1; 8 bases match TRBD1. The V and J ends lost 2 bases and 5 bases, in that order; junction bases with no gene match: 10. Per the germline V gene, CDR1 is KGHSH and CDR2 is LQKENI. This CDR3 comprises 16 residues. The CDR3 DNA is TGTGCCAGCTCACCAATGGACAGGGTCGGTCTTACTGAAGCTTTCTTT. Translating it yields CASSPMDRVGLTEAFF. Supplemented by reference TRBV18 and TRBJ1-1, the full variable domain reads NAGVMQNPRHLVRRRGQEARLRCSPMKGHSHVYWYRQLPEEGLKFMVYLQKENIIDESGMPKERFSAEFPKEGPSILRIQQVVRGDSAAYFCASSPMDRVGLTEAFFGQGTRLTVV.

This CDR3 is CASSLETGRTQYF. The CDR3 nucleotides are TGTGCCAGCAGCCTTGAGACAGGGCGGACCCAGTACTTC. This chain joins TRBV7-2 and TRBJ2-5; 7 nucleotides agree with TRBD1. The CDR3 totals 13 residues. Germline CDR1 reads SGHTA; CDR2 reads FQGNSA. V gave up 5 bases and J gave up 7 bases; unmatched junction bases: 7. Full variable domain (remainder filled in from reference TRBV7-2 and TRBJ2-5): GAGVSQSPSNKVTEKGKDVELRCDPISGHTALYWYRQSLGQGLEFLIYFQGNSAPDKSGLPSDRFSAERTGGSVSTLTIQRTQQEDSAVYLCASSLETGRTQYFGPGTRLLVL.

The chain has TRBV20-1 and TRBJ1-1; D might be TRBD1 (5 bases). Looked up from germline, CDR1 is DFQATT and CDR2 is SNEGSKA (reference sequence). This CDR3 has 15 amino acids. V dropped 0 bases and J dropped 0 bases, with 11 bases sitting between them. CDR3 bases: TGCAGTGCTAGAGATCAGGCAGGGATGAACACTGAAGCTTTCTTT. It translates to CSARDQAGMNTEAFF.

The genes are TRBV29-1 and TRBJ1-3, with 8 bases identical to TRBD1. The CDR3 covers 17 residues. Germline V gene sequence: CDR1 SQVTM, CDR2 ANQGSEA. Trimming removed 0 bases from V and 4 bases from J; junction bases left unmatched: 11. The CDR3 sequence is CSVEDAPDRGSGNTIYF. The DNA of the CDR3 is TGCAGCGTTGAAGATGCGCCCGACAGGGGTTCGGGAAACACCATATATTTT.

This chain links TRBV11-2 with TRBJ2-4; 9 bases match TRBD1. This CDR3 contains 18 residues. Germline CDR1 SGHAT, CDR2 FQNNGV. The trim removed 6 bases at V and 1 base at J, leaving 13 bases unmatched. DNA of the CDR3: TGTGCCAGCAGGCCCGATCTAGGGACAGGGAATGCCAAAAACATTCAGTACTTC. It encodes CASRPDLGTGNAKNIQYF.

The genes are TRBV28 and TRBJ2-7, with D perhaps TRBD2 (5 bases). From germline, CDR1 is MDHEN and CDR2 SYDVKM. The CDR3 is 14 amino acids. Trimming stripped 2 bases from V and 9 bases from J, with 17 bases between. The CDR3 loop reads CASSLLPGSYGQYF. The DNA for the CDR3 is TGTGCCAGCAGTTTACTTCCGGGGTCTTATGGGCAGTACTTC.

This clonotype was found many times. The CDR3 sequence is CASSVGGTTDTQYF. CDR3 nucleotide sequence: TGTGCCAGCAGCGTAGGGGGGACCACAGATACGCAGTATTTT. The chain links TRBV9 to TRBJ2-3; either TRBD1 or TRBD2 may fit D (5 bases each). Germline loops: CDR1 SGDLS, CDR2 YYNGEE. Trimming pared 0 bases from V and 2 bases from J, leaving 7 bases between. This CDR3 is built from 14 residues. Together with reference TRBV9 and TRBJ2-3, the CDR3 gives the full variable domain: DSGVTQTPKHLITATGQRVTLRCSPRSGDLSVYWYQQSLDQGLQFLIQYYNGEERAKGNILERFSAQQFPDLHSELNLSSLELGDSALYFCASSVGGTTDTQYFGPGTRLTVL.

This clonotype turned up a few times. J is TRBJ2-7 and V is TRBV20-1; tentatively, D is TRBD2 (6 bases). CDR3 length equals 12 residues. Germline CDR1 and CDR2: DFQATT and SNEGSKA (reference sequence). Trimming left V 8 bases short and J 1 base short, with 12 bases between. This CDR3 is CSIPRDSYEQYF. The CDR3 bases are TGCAGTATCCCGCGGGATTCCTACGAGCAGTACTTC.

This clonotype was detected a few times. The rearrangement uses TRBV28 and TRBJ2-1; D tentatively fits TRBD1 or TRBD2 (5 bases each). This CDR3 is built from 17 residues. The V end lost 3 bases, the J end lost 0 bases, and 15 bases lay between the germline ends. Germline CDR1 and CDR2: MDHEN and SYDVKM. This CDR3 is CASSLGRWGSSYNEQFF. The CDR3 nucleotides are TGTGCCAGCAGTTTGGGGCGTTGGGGGAGCTCCTACAATGAGCAGTTCTTC.

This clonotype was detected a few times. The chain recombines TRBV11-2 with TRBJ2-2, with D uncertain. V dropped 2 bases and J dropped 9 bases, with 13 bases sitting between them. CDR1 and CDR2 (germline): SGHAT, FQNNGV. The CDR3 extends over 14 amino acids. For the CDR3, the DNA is TGTGCCAGCAGCTTAATCAGAAAATCCTGGGAGCTGTTTTTT. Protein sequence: CASSLIRKSWELFF.

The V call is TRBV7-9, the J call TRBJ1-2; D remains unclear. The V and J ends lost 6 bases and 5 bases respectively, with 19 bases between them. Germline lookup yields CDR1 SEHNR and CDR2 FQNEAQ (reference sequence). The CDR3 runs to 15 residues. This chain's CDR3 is CASSESLRGWYGYTF. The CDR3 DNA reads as TGTGCCAGCAGTGAATCTTTGAGAGGGTGGTATGGCTACACCTTC.